This TCR beta chain was retrieved from a study of blood T cells in healthy people across ages. Through a sample-barcoded 5' primer and a J-beta primer mix, a second PCR was run for roughly 6 to 11 cycles. TCRdb re-analysed the 5' RACE reads in MiXCR, keeping a single row per CDR3 protein. The table has hundreds of thousands of distinct CDR3 sequences, approximately 59% seen once. This CDR3 is built from 14 residues. V lost 3 bases, J lost 1 base, and 7 bases lay in between. Per the germline V gene, CDR1 is MGHDK and CDR2 is SYGVNS. Findings of the study overall: Nothing was known about donor CMV status, and this possibly confounded expanded clonotype changes.

Notes on this clonotype: The antigen is unknown.

The V gene is TRBV25-1, the J gene TRBJ2-1; D call uncertain. This TCR was sampled from a man aged 60-69 years in good health. Specimen: blood. The CDR3 spells CASSDSLSYNEQFF. CDR3 nucleotides: TGTGCCAGCAGTGACAGCTTATCCTACAATGAGCAGTTCTTC.